This TCR beta chain is from a study of T-cell reconstitution after alpha-beta-depleted transplantation in children (dated by TCRdb to between 2015 and 2016). About the study as a whole: Using TCR repertoire profiling, the study followed T-cell immune reconstitution in a quantitative way in children after TCRalphabeta/CD19-depleted allogeneic hematopoietic cell transplantation.

As for this clonotype: Its antigen is not yet known. Nothing much larger sits one base from this clone, and base qualities are not available.

Study-level results and caveats: Apparently early alphabetaT-cell count recovery about two months after transplant reportedly relied on only several hundred rapidly expanded clones derived from non-depleted graft cells. In some patients, the high TCRbeta diversity seen at day 60 was put down to recipient T cells and intrathymic progenitors that had survived conditioning. The frequencies of hyperexpanded clones fell over the following months, and after one year, T-cell counts and TCRbeta diversity were mostly attributed to newly produced T cells.

The sample's treatment or condition label, decoded: allogeneic hematopoietic cell transplantation with graft depleted of TCRalphabeta T cells and CD19 B cells. TCRalphabeta/CD19-depleted allogeneic hematopoietic cell grafts were given to the transplant recipients, all of whom were children. The library was produced with PCR. TCRdb shows the sequencer as Illumina HiSeq 2500. TCR libraries were prepared with molecular barcoding, using unique molecular identifiers to normalize TCRbeta repertoire quantification. TCRdb cleaned the public reads at Q25 with fastp, built clones with MiXCR and kept in-frame beta chains. Here each entry gathers all rows of one CDR3 protein and keeps the most common genes and DNA. Present in this sample are about 440,000 distinct CDR3 sequences, roughly 43% of which were seen just once. The biggest ten clones account for under 30% of the sample. The clonotype originates from a girl aged 2-10 years with aplastic anemia, due to receive a stem cell transplant. Sequences were derived from PBMCs, sampled before TCRalphabeta/CD19-depleted stem cell transplant.

At the DNA level, the sequence is TGTGCCAGCAGTCCGACAGGGGCCGGGTACAATGAGCAGTTCTTC. This translates into CASSPTGAGYNEQFF. The V and J segments used are TRBV6-1 and TRBJ2-1; 8 bases in between match TRBD1. The CDR3 runs 15 amino acids, cysteine and phenylalanine included. This entry keeps only the CDR3 DNA: 45 bases, framed from base 1. Sequences MNHNS (CDR1) and SASEGT (CDR2) are obtained from the germline V gene. Clipping removes 5 bases from V and 4 bases from J, with 7 as the unmatched junction base count.